This TCR beta chain was recovered during a study of CD8 T cells in Susac syndrome. Looking at the study overall: When blood was drawn, patients with Susac syndrome were on intravenous immunoglobulin alone, on corticosteroids, or therapy-naive.

cDNA came from about 0.5 to 1 ug RNA primed by random hexamers. Amplification of TCR beta CDR3 used immunoSEQ multiplex PCR across 54 Vbeta and 13 Jbeta. From the immunoSEQ multiplex PCR reads, TCRdb called clonotypes with MiXCR, one entry per CDR3 protein. The sample lists fewer than 150,000 distinct CDR3 sequences, about 95% occurring once. Sequencing of TCR beta was undertaken in CD8+ and CD4+ T cells derived from blood. All included Susac syndrome patients satisfied recently defined diagnostic criteria for definite or probable disease. CDR1 is MGHRA and CDR2 is YSYEKL in the germline V gene. This CDR3 spans 16 amino acids. The V end lost 1 base, the J end lost 8 bases, and 20 bases lay between the germline ends.

The J gene is TRBJ1-2, the V gene TRBV4-1; no clear D. The sample consisted of CD8+ T cells from PBMCs. The clonotype was recovered from a human donor with Susac syndrome. CDR3 protein: CASSQALGFPLAGYTF. The CDR3 coding sequence is TGCGCCAGCAGCCAAGCGTTGGGTTTCCCTCTGGCAGGCTACACCTTC.